This TCR beta chain was sequenced for a study of CD8+ T cells in alopecia areata. Study-wide background: Oral tofacitinib (5 to 10 mg twice daily) was administered to treated patients.

The CDR3 is made up of 13 amino acids. CDR1 and CDR2 (germline): SGDLS, YYNGEE. Trimming took off 1 base at V and 3 bases at J, with 7 bases between the two ends. Turning to this clone: What it binds is unknown.

Findings of the study overall: Researchers report lesional scalp, most notably alopecia totalis/universalis, outstripped normal scalp in clonality.

In each case, RNA was isolated and then reverse transcribed into cDNA as the sequencing template. Repertoires were generated with immunoSEQ multiplex PCR, while TCRdb's copy carries only in-frame clones and drops some. The sample comprises over 90,000 clones, more than 75% of which are singletons, and more than 9.5% rests with the top ten. Treatment: oral pan-JAK inhibitor, 5-10 mg twice daily. Sampling of alopecia areata patients yielded lesional scalp punch biopsies as well as peripheral blood. V is TRBV9 and J is TRBJ2-5; no clear D. The sequences come from CD8+ T cells sorted from blood, collected at approximately week 30, from a patient treated with tofacitinib. This receptor was taken from a human donor with alopecia areata. CDR3 region: CASSVTPKETQYF. CDR3 in DNA: TGTGCCAGCAGCGTAACACCAAAAGAGACCCAGTACTTC.